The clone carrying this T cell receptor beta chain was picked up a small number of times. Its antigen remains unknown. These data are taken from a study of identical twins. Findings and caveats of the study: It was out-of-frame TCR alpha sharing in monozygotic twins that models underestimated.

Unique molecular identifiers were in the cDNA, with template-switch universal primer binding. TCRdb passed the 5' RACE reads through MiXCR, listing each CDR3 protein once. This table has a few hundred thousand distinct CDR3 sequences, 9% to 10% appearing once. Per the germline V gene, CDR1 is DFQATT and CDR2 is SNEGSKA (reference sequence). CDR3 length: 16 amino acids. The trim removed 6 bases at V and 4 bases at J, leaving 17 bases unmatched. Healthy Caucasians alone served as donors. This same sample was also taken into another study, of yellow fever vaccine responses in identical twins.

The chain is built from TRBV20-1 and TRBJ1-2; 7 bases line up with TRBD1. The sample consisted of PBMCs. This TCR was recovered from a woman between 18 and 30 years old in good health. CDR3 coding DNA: TGCAGTGCACGGTCCAGGGGGAGGGGCGGAATCTATGGCTACACCTTC. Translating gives CSARSRGRGGIYGYTF.